The 16 T cell receptor beta chains in this list originate from one sample, sequenced in a study of blood T cell repertoires in COVID-19. Assay: immunoSEQ multiplex PCR; the TCRdb copy retains only in-frame clones and omits some. The sample contains about 120,000 clones, less than 90% of which appear only once. Sequencing was done on a sample of peripheral blood. Source of these receptors: a man between 25 and 39 years old with acute or convalescent COVID-19.

The CDR3 reads CASSAPSTANYGYTF. The CDR3 nucleotides are TGTGCCAGCAGCGCGCCTTCGACAGCTAACTATGGCTACACCTTC. The rearrangement joins TRBV9 to TRBJ1-2; tentative D call: TRBD1 (5 bases). The CDR3 is 15 amino acids. Germline lookup yields CDR1 SGDLS and CDR2 YYNGEE. Trimming left V 3 bases short and J 0 bases short, with 12 bases between.

The chain couples TRBV4-1 to TRBJ2-3, with 16 bases aligning to TRBD2. The germline V gene encodes CDR1 MGHRA and CDR2 YSYEKL. V was clipped by 2 bases and J by 4 bases; unmatched bases: 9. The CDR3 is 19 residues long. The CDR3 nucleotides read TGCGCCAGCAGCCAATCACCGGGACTAGCGGGAGGGCCCTCAGATACGCAGTATTTT. This encodes CASSQSPGLAGGPSDTQYF.

The V and J genes are TRBV10-3 and TRBJ2-3, with D possibly matching TRBD1 (7 bases). CDR1 is ENHRY and CDR2 is SYGVKD in the germline V gene. The V end was cut by 10 bases, the J end by 1 base, with 15 bases between. The CDR3 covers 14 residues. The CDR3: CATSDREGTDTQYF. The CDR3 DNA is TGTGCCACCTCCGACAGGGAGGGCACAGATACGCAGTATTTT.

The chain uses TRBV18 and TRBJ1-5; no clear D. Germline CDR1 KGHSH, CDR2 LQKENI. The CDR3 has 13 residues. V lost 5 bases to trimming and J lost 6 bases, with 11 bases between them. The CDR3 nucleotides read TGTGCCAGCTCAGCGGAGGGCGGTCAGCCCCAGCATTTT. Translated: CASSAEGGQPQHF. Complete variable domain (other parts from reference TRBV18 and TRBJ1-5): NAGVMQNPRHLVRRRGQEARLRCSPMKGHSHVYWYRQLPEEGLKFMVYLQKENIIDESGMPKERFSAEFPKEGPSILRIQQVVRGDSAAYFCASSAEGGQPQHFGDGTRLSIL.

The chain links TRBV27 to TRBJ2-7, with 8 bases fitting TRBD2. In germline, CDR1 is MNHEY, CDR2 SMNVEV (reference sequence). Trimming at V came to 5 bases and at J to 2 bases, leaving 8 bases not matched to a gene. The CDR3 runs to 15 residues. CDR3 amino acids: CASSPGTRNPYEQYF. CDR3 in DNA: TGTGCCAGCAGTCCCGGGACTAGAAATCCCTACGAGCAGTACTTC.

The chain links TRBV30 to TRBJ1-5, with 10 bases fitting TRBD1. J lost 7 bases, V lost 3 bases, and 9 bases had no gene match. Germline CDR1 and CDR2: GTSNPN and SVGIG (reference sequence). The CDR3 is made up of 15 amino acids. The CDR3 DNA follows: TGTGCCTGGAGGGCCGGGACAGGGGAACGGCAGCCCCAGCATTTT. Its translation: CAWRAGTGERQPQHF.

Comment on this clone: Other nucleotide sequences from this sample produce the same CDR3. J is TRBJ2-6 and V is TRBV6-5; perhaps TRBD2 as D (6 bases). V lost 5 bases to trimming and J lost 1 base, with 6 bases between them. Per the germline V gene, CDR1 is MNHEY and CDR2 is SVGAGI. The CDR3 length is 14 residues. Here the CDR3 DNA reads TGTGCCAGCAGTCGGGGGTCTGGGGCCAACGTCCTGACTTTC. This translates into CASSRGSGANVLTF.

The chain has TRBV25-1 and TRBJ1-1; 7 bases line up with TRBD1. CDR3 length: 13 amino acids. Germline CDR1 and CDR2: MGHDK and SYGVNS. The V segment lost 8 bases and the J segment 5 bases; nucleotides outside the gene matches: 8. CDR3 in amino acids: CASRQGRGTEAFF. In DNA form, the CDR3 reads TGTGCCAGCCGACAGGGCAGAGGGACTGAAGCTTTCTTT.

This chain connects TRBV5-6 to TRBJ1-3; possible D gene TRBD1, 6 bases. Trimming removed 0 bases from V and 4 bases from J, with 8 bases in between. Germline V gives CDR1 SGHDT, CDR2 YYEEEE. CDR3 length: 14 amino acids. CDR3 bases: TGTGCCAGCAGCTTGGACAGGGCGGGAAACACCATATATTTT. Protein: CASSLDRAGNTIYF.

A word on this clone: One end of the junction varies from germline; a read error may be responsible. The CDR3 loop reads CASSPTFLRGSNTGELFF. CDR3 nucleotide sequence: TGTGCTAGCAGCCCAACCTTCTTACGCGGGTCCAACACCGGGGAGCTGTTTTTT. This chain connects TRBV7-7 to TRBJ2-2; tentatively, D is TRBD2 (5 bases). The V gene's germline CDR1 is SSHAT and CDR2 FNYEAQ (reference sequence). The CDR3 runs 18 residues.

This chain uses TRBV6-4 with TRBJ2-1; 11 bases fit TRBD2. The CDR3 is 15 amino acids. Germline lookup yields CDR1 MRHNA and CDR2 SNTAGT. Trimming cost V 0 bases and J 10 bases; bases outside gene matches: 5. Here the CDR3 DNA reads TGTGCCAGCAGTGACTCAGGGACTAGCGGTCAGGAGCAGTTCTTC. This gives the protein CASSDSGTSGQEQFF.

This clone was seen once. The chain is built from TRBV10-2 and TRBJ2-2; D ambiguous. The germline CDR1 and CDR2 sequences are WSHSY and SAAADI. The germline V and J ends were trimmed by 3 bases and 5 bases, with 10 bases remaining between them. The CDR3 covers 14 residues. CDR3 amino acids: CASSETGRTGELFF. The DNA for the CDR3 is TGCGCCAGCAGTGAAACTGGTCGGACCGGGGAGCTGTTTTTT.

The CDR3 reads CASSTYSGSSYNEQFF. As DNA, the CDR3 is TGTGCCAGCAGCACCTATAGCGGGAGCTCCTACAATGAGCAGTTCTTC. V is TRBV7-9 and J is TRBJ2-1; 9 bases align to TRBD2. The V segment lost 5 bases and the J segment 0 bases; nucleotides outside the gene matches: 5. Germline values: CDR1 SEHNR, CDR2 FQNEAQ (reference sequence). The CDR3 is 16 amino acids.

This clone came up once. The chain joins TRBV5-1 to TRBJ2-2, with 7 bases lining up with TRBD2. The CDR3 loop spans 16 amino acids. The germline V gene encodes CDR1 SGHRS and CDR2 YFSETQ. The V and J ends lost 0 bases and 1 base, in that order; junction bases with no gene match: 3. CDR3 sequence (DNA): TGCGCCAGCAGCTTGGGTGCGGGGGAGAACACCGGGGAGCTGTTTTTT. The encoded protein is CASSLGAGENTGELFF. Filled out from reference TRBV5-1 and TRBJ2-2, the complete variable domain reads KAGVTQTPRYLIKTRGQQVTLSCSPISGHRSVSWYQQTPGQGLQFLFEYFSETQRNKGNFPGRFSGRQFSNSRSEMNVSTLELGDSALYLCASSLGAGENTGELFFGEGSRLTVL.

This rearrangement joins TRBV19 to TRBJ2-7; 8 bases fit TRBD1. CDR1 and CDR2 (germline): LNHDA, SQIVND (reference sequence). V shed 3 bases, J shed 1 base, and the junction held 2 bases outside the gene matches. CDR3 size: 14 residues. The DNA of the CDR3 is TGTGCCAGTAGTATTACAGGGGGTTCCTACGAGCAGTACTTC. As protein: CASSITGGSYEQYF.

The J gene is TRBJ1-6, the V gene TRBV19; D is ambiguous. The CDR3 spans 15 residues. The V end was cut by 1 base, the J end by 7 bases, with 11 bases between. In germline, CDR1 is LNHDA, CDR2 SQIVND (reference sequence). CDR3 sequence: CASSIGRLINSPLHF. The CDR3 DNA is TGTGCCAGTAGTATAGGGCGGCTTATCAATTCACCCCTCCACTTT. The whole variable domain, filled in from reference TRBV19 and TRBJ1-6, reads DGGITQSPKYLFRKEGQNVTLSCEQNLNHDAMYWYRQDPGQGLRLIYYSQIVNDFQKGDIAEGYSVSREKKESFPLTVTSAQKNPTAFYLCASSIGRLINSPLHFGNGTRLTVT.